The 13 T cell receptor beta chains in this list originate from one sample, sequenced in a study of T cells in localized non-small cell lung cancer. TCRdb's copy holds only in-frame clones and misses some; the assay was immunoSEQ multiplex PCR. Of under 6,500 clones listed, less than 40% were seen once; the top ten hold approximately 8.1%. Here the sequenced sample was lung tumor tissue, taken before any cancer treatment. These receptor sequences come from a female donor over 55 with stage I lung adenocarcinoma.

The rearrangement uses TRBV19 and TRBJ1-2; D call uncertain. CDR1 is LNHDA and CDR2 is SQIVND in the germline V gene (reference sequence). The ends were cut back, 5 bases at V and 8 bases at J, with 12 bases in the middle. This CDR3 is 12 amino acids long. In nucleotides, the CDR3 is TGTGCCAGTAGTGCCCGGGAAGGAGGCTACACCTTC. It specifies CASSAREGGYTF.

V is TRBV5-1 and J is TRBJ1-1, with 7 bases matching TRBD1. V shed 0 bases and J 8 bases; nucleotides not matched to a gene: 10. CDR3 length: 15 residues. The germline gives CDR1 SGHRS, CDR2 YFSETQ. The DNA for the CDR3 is TGCGCCAGCAGCTTGGGCAGGGGGGCCCTAGAGGAAGCTTTCTTT. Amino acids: CASSLGRGALEEAFF.

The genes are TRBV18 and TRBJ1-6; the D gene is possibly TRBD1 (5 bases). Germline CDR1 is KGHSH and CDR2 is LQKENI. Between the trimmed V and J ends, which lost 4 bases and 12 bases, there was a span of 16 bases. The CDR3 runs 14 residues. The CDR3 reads CASSLGRPQGPLHF. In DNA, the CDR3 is TGTGCCAGCTCACTTGGCCGCCCCCAGGGACCCCTCCACTTT.

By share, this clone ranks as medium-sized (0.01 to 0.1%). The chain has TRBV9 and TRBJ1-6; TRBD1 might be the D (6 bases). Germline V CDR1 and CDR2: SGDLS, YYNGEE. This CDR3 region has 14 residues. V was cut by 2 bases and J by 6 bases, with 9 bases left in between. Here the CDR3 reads CASSVQGINSPLHF. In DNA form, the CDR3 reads TGTGCCAGCAGCGTTCAGGGGATTAATTCACCCCTCCACTTT.

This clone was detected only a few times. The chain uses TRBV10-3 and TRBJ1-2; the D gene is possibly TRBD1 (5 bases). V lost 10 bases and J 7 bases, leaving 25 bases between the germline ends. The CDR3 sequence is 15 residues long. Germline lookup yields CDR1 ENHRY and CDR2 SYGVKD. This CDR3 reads CATNSEGLGVGGYTF. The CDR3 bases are TGTGCCACTAATTCCGAGGGGCTGGGGGTCGGTGGCTACACCTTC.

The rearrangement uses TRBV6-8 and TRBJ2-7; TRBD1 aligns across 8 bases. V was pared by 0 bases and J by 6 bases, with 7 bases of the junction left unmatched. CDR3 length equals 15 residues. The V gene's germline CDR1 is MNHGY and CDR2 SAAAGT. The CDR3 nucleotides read TGTGCCAGCAGTTACTCGACGCAGGGGGCGGGCGAGCAGTACTTC. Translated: CASSYSTQGAGEQYF.

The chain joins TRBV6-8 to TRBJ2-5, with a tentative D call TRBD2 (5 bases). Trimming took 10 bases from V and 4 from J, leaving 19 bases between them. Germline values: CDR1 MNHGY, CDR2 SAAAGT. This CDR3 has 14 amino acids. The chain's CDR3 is CAIRPETAGETQYF. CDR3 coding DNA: TGTGCCATCAGACCAGAGACGGCGGGAGAGACCCAGTACTTC.

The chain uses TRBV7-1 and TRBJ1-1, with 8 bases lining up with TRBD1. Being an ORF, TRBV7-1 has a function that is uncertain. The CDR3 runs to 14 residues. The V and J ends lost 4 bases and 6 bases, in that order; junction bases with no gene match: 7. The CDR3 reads CASSWLDREPEAFF. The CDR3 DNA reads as TGTGCCAGCAGCTGGCTGGACAGGGAACCTGAAGCTTTCTTT.

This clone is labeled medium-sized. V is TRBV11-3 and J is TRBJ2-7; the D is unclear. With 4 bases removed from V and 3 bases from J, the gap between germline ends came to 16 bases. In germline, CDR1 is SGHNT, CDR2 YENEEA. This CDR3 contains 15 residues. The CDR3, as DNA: TGTGCCAGCAGCTCCGAGCCGAATTTGGGCTACGAGCAGTACTTC. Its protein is CASSSEPNLGYEQYF.

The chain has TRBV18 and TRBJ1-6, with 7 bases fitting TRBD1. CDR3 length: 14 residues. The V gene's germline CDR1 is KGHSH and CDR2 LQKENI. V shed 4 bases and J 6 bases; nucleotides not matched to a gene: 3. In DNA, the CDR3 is TGTGCCAGCTCACAAGACAGGGTTAATTCACCCCTCCACTTT. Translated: CASSQDRVNSPLHF.

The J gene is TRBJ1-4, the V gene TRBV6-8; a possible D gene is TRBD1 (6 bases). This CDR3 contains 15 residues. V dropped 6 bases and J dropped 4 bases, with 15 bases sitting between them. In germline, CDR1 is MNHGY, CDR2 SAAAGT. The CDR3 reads CASREGQTFNEKLFF. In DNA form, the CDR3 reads TGTGCCAGCAGGGAAGGACAGACCTTTAATGAAAAACTGTTTTTT.

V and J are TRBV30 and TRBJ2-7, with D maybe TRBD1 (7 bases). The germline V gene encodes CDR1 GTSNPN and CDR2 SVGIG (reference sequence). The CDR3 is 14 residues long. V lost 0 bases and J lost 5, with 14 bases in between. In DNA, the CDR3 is TGTGCCTGGAGTGTAGTCAGGGGGAGGAACGAGCAGTACTTC. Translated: CAWSVVRGRNEQYF.

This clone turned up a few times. DNA for the CDR3: TGTGCCAGCAGTCAGGGGGTGAACACTGAAGCTTTCTTT. It specifies CASSQGVNTEAFF. The chain is built from TRBV6-8 and TRBJ1-1; 7 nucleotides match TRBD1. CDR3 length: 13 residues. Germline V gene sequence: CDR1 MNHGY, CDR2 SAAAGT. The ends lost 5 bases at V and 0 bases at J; junction bases unmatched: 0.